The rows below give T cell receptor beta chains drawn from one sample of a study of T cells expressing NK-cell markers. TCRdb re-called the 5' RACE reads; every CDR3 protein appears as one record, without DNA. This sample's table has about 540,000 distinct CDR3 sequences. Specimen: blood T cells: a sorted CD56 or NKG2C T cell subset, CD4+ or CD8+ T cells, or bulk PBMC T cells (not recorded which). Source of these receptors: a man aged 18-30 years in good health. Each CDR3 is given with its conserved first and last residue.

>TRBV20-1|TRBJ2-7
CSAYRKHYEQYF
>TRBV10-3|TRBJ1-5
CAISESGVRNQPQHF
>TRBV7-7|TRBJ2-3
CASSRVTSTDTQYF
>TRBV19|TRBJ2-3
CASSSSHLSTDTQYF
>TRBV5-1|TRBJ2-3
CASGGGQGADTQYF
>TRBV4-1|TRBJ2-1
CASSHTSGRLNEQFF
>TRBV28|TRBJ1-2
CASSLYDRSYGYTF
>TRBV6-5|TRBJ2-3
CASSYGQGAMDTQYF
>TRBV5-1|TRBJ2-1
CASRVASGTYNEQFF
>TRBV29-1|TRBJ2-1
CSVEERGTTYNEQFF
>TRBV12-3/TRBV12-4|TRBJ2-5
CASTFGARTPDPWETQYF
>TRBV3-1|TRBJ2-5
CASSRRTSGSRKTQYF
>TRBV25-1|TRBJ2-1
CASSEYGWGPGNEQFF
>TRBV20-1|TRBJ2-2
CSATGTGLTGELFF
>TRBV21-1|TRBJ2-5
CASSKEEGEEETQYF
>TRBV12-5|TRBJ1-5
CASGTGLNQPQHF
>TRBV28|TRBJ2-5
CASSSIGQGTGETQYF
>TRBV6-1|TRBJ2-3
CASSEARGRGSTDTQYF
>TRBV11-2|TRBJ2-3
CASSWILAGGRGTDTQYF
>TRBV28|TRBJ2-1
CASRPGSIPGYEQFF
>TRBV19|TRBJ2-2
CASSLFYGTTNTGELFF
>TRBV16|TRBJ2-7
CASSPSRVVHEQYF
>TRBV29-1|TRBJ2-1
CSVEQPTPRGGQFF